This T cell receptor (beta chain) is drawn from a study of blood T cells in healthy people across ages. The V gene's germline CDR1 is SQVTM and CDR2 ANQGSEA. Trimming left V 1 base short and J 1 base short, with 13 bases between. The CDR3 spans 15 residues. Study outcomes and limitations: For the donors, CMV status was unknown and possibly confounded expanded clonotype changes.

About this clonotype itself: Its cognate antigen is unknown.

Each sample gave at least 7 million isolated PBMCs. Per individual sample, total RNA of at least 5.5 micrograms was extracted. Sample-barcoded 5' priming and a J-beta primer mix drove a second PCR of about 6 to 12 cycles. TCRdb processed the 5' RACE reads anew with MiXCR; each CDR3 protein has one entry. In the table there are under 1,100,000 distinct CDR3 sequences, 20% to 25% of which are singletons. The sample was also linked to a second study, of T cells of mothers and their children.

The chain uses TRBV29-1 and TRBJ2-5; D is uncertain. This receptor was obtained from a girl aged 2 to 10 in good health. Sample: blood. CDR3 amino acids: CSVEGRAALQETQYF. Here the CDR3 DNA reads TGCAGCGTTGAAGGACGTGCGGCTCTCCAAGAGACCCAGTACTTC.